Listed below are T cell receptor beta chains from one sample, sequenced in a study of T cells in Graves' hyperthyroidism and ophthalmopathy. TCRdb re-analysed the multiplex PCR reads in MiXCR, keeping a single row per CDR3 protein. This table holds about 420,000 distinct CDR3 sequences, approximately 15% found once. Source material: blood. These receptors all stem from a woman aged 18-29 years with Graves' hyperthyroidism. The CDR3 runs from the conserved cysteine through the conserved F or W. A D gene is named only where the DNA matches it firmly. Some rows have no size entry. The others give once, few or many, or a class for an expanded clone.

TRBJ1-2 | NA | TRBV29-1 | TRBD1 | TGCAGCGTTGAAGATCTGGACAGGGACTATGGCTACACCTTC | CSVEDLDRDYGYTF
TRBJ2-5 | many | TRBV28 | TRBD1 | TGTGCCAGCAGTATACCGACAGGGAAAGGGACCCAGTACTTC | CASSIPTGKGTQYF
TRBJ1-2 | many | TRBV6-1 | TRBD1 | TGTGCCACCCGCTCCCCAGGGGGCACGGGGGGCTACACCTTC | CATRSPGGTGGYTF
TRBJ1-4 | few | TRBV20-1 | TRBD1 | TGCAGTGCTAGAGGGGGAACAGGGGGTGAAAAACTGTTTTTT | CSARGGTGGEKLFF
TRBJ2-1 | many | TRBV11-2 | NA | TGTGCCAGCAGCTTAGATACGGGTACCTACAATGAGCAGTTCTTC | CASSLDTGTYNEQFF
TRBJ2-5 | many | TRBV6-2/TRBV6-3 | TRBD1 | TGTGCCAGCAGTTACGGGACAGGGTCAGAGACCCAGTACTTC | CASSYGTGSETQYF
TRBJ1-3 | few | TRBV14 | NA | TGTGCCAGCAGCCAAGATCTTGTAGGCTCTGGAAACACCATATATTTT | CASSQDLVGSGNTIYF
TRBJ2-4 | NA | TRBV20-1 | NA | TGCAGTGCCCTAGGAGGGGGGAAAAACATTCAGTACTTC | CSALGGGKNIQYF
TRBJ1-2 | NA | TRBV30 | NA | TGTGCCTGGAGTGTGTCAGGGGCCGGGGGCTACACCTTC | CAWSVSGAGGYTF
TRBJ2-3 | NA | TRBV7-2 | NA | TGTGCCAGCAGCTTACTCGGGTCGCCTAGCACAGATACGCAGTATTTT | CASSLLGSPSTDTQYF
TRBJ2-3 | many | TRBV5-5 | TRBD2 | TGTGCCAGCAGCCTTAGCGGGAGTGAAGATACGCAGTATTTT | CASSLSGSEDTQYF
TRBJ2-3 | many | TRBV28 | TRBD2 | TGTGCCAGCAGTTTAAAAAATAGCGGGAGGGCCATCAGAGATACGCAGTATTTT | CASSLKNSGRAIRDTQYF
TRBJ2-7 | many | TRBV28 | NA | TGTGCCAGCGGCGGGACCCCCTACGAGCAGTACTTC | CASGGTPYEQYF
TRBJ2-7 | NA | TRBV5-1 | TRBD1 | TGCGCCAGCAGCGGGACAGCGTTTAACGAGCAGTACTTC | CASSGTAFNEQYF
TRBJ2-1 | many | TRBV30 | NA | TGTGCCTGGAGCCTGAAGGCCCTATCGGGAGAGTACAATGAGCAGTTCTTC | CAWSLKALSGEYNEQFF
TRBJ2-2 | many | TRBV7-3 | TRBD2 | TGTGCCAGCAGCCCTGGCGGGAGGCCGACGAACACCGGGGAGCTGTTTTTT | CASSPGGRPTNTGELFF
TRBJ2-2 | few | TRBV9 | TRBD2 | TGTGCCAGCAGCGTAGTGAGCGGGATGAACACCGGGGAGCTGTTTTTT | CASSVVSGMNTGELFF
TRBJ1-5 | many | TRBV12-3/TRBV12-4 | TRBD1 | TGTGCCAGCAGCCCCGGGACAGGGACGGGCCAGCCCCAGCATTTT | CASSPGTGTGQPQHF
TRBJ2-1 | many | TRBV7-2 | NA | TGTGCCAGCAGCTTCGGACGTCGCAATGAGCAGTTCTTC | CASSFGRRNEQFF
TRBJ2-7 | many | TRBV6-1 | NA | TGTGCCAGCAGAACGCTTGAAGGGTACGAGCAGTACTTC | CASRTLEGYEQYF
TRBJ2-3 | NA | TRBV11-2 | TRBD2 | TGTGCCAGCAGCTTACTGCGGGAGGGCACAGATACGCAGTATTTT | CASSLLREGTDTQYF
TRBJ2-1 | many | TRBV7-2 | NA | TGTGCCAGCAGCTTAGGGGGCCTTCTTACTCAGTTCTTC | CASSLGGLLTQFF
TRBJ2-7 | NA | TRBV2 | TRBD2 | TGTGCCAGCATCGAAGGGACTATTCCTTCCTACGAGCAGTACTTC | CASIEGTIPSYEQYF
TRBJ2-3 | many | TRBV18 | NA | TGTGCCAGCTCACCAATTCAGGCCGCCACAGATACGCAGTATTTT | CASSPIQAATDTQYF
TRBJ1-2 | many | TRBV6-1 | NA | TGTGCCAGCAGCCTACAGGGTGGCTATGGCTACACCTTC | CASSLQGGYGYTF
TRBJ2-7 | many | TRBV12-3/TRBV12-4 | NA | TGTGCCAGCAGTTTTTCCCACTCCTACGAGCAGTACTTC | CASSFSHSYEQYF
TRBJ2-3 | many | TRBV6-1 | NA | TGTGCCAGCAGTGGACTCCCGGGCGGCACAGATACGCAGTATTTT | CASSGLPGGTDTQYF
TRBJ2-2 | NA | TRBV9 | NA | TGTGCCAGCAGCGTAGGTCCCAAGGGGCAGACCGGGGAGCTGTTTTTT | CASSVGPKGQTGELFF
TRBJ1-1 | many | TRBV30 | NA | TGTGCCTGGAGTGTTGGGACAAAGAACACTGAAGCTTTCTTT | CAWSVGTKNTEAFF
TRBJ1-2 | NA | TRBV27 | TRBD1 | TGTGCCAGCAGCCGAGACAGGGTGGATGGCTACACCTTC | CASSRDRVDGYTF
TRBJ1-5 | few | TRBV6-2/TRBV6-3 | TRBD1 | TGTGCCAGCAGACCAGGGGGCCCCCCTGGCAATCAGCCCCAGCATTTT | CASRPGGPPGNQPQHF
TRBJ1-1 | many | TRBV28 | NA | TGTGCCAGCTTGGCAGGGCTGAACACTGAAGCTTTCTTT | CASLAGLNTEAFF
TRBJ1-3 | NA | TRBV20-1 | NA | TGCAGTGCTAGAGACGACAGAACTGGAAACACCATATATTTT | CSARDDRTGNTIYF
TRBJ2-1 | many | TRBV19 | TRBD2 | TGTGCCAGTAGTATGGGGGAACTAGCGGGAGTAACCTACAATGAGCAGTTCTTC | CASSMGELAGVTYNEQFF
TRBJ2-2 | many | TRBV9 | NA | TGTGCCAGCAGCGTAGCATCCCTGAACACCGGGGAGCTGTTTTTT | CASSVASLNTGELFF
TRBJ1-4 | NA | TRBV14 | NA | TGTGCCAGCAGCCCGGCTTTTGGGAGAGAAAACGAAAAACTGTTTTTT | CASSPAFGRENEKLFF
TRBJ2-5 | NA | TRBV24-1 | TRBD1 | TGTGCCACCAGTCCAGGGGGCGCGGAGACCCAGTACTTC | CATSPGGAETQYF
TRBJ2-5 | few | TRBV7-6 | NA | TGTGCCAGCAGCTTAGTAGGGGGGGTAATCCAAGAGACCCAGTACTTC | CASSLVGGVIQETQYF
TRBJ1-2 | many | TRBV29-1 | NA | TGCAGCGTTGTAGGGGCCCCTAACTATGGCTACACCTTC | CSVVGAPNYGYTF
TRBJ1-1 | many | TRBV10-3 | NA | TGTGCCATCAGTGACCCCGGCGTGAACACTGAAGCTTTCTTT | CAISDPGVNTEAFF
TRBJ2-1 | NA | TRBV11-2 | NA | TGTGCCAGCAGTTATGGGGGAAATCGAGAGACCCAGTTCTTC | CASSYGGNRETQFF
TRBJ2-2 | many | TRBV20-1 | TRBD2 | TGCAGTGCTAAAGGACTAGCGGGGGGGACCGGGGAGCTGTTTTTT | CSAKGLAGGTGELFF
TRBJ2-1 | NA | TRBV11-2 | NA | TGTGCCAGCAGCTTCCGGCGGGATGGCGAGCAGTTCTTC | CASSFRRDGEQFF
TRBJ2-2 | few | TRBV5-8 | TRBD1 | TGTGCCAGCAGCACCGGACAGACAGGGATGACCGGGGAGCTGTTTTTT | CASSTGQTGMTGELFF
TRBJ2-3 | NA | TRBV29-1 | TRBD1 | TGCAGCGTTGATTGGGACAGCACCACTAGCACAGATACGCAGTATTTT | CSVDWDSTTSTDTQYF